This T cell receptor beta chain came from a study of cytomegalovirus exposure and HLA in healthy donors. Overall study results and limits: Upon later analysis, HLA-associated TCR beta chains proved more clonally expanded than other, equally common chains. A later analysis reported that several of the most significant clusters appeared to be linked to common viral pathogens, among them Epstein-Barr virus.

The CDR3 is 14 amino acids. Trimming removed 2 bases from V and 4 bases from J, with 12 bases in between. CDR1 is SGHNT and CDR2 is YYREEE in the germline V gene (reference sequence). The PCR employed 60 Vbeta primers together with 13 Jbeta primers. Measured with immunoSEQ multiplex PCR; TCRdb has only the in-frame clones, and not every one. The sample comprises nearly 110,000 clones, about 70% of which are singletons, and roughly 6.5% rests with the top ten. This clone occurred a few times. Its target is unknown. This sequence joins TRBV5-4 and TRBJ1-1, with a tentative D call TRBD1 (6 bases). The receptor comes from a woman between 45 and 65 years old in good health and CMV-seropositive. The sample was PBMCs. The CDR3 here is CASSLQGGGTEAFF. CDR3 nucleotides: TGTGCCAGCAGCTTACAGGGCGGGGGCACTGAAGCTTTCTTT.